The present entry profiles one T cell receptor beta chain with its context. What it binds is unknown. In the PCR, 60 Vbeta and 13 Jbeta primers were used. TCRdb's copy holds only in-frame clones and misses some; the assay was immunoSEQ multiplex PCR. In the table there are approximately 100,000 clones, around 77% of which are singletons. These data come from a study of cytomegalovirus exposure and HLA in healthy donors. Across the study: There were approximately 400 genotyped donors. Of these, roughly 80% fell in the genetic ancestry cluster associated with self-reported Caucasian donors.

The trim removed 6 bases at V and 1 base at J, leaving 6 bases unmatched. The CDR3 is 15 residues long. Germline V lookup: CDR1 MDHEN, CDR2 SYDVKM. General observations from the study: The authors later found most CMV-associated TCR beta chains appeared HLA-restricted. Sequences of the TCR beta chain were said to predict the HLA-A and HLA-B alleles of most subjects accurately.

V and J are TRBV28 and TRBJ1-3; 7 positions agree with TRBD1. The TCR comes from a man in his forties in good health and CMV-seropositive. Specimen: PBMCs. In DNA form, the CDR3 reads TGTGCCAGCAGGGGACCGGGACAGTCTGGAAACACCATATATTTT. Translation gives CASRGPGQSGNTIYF.